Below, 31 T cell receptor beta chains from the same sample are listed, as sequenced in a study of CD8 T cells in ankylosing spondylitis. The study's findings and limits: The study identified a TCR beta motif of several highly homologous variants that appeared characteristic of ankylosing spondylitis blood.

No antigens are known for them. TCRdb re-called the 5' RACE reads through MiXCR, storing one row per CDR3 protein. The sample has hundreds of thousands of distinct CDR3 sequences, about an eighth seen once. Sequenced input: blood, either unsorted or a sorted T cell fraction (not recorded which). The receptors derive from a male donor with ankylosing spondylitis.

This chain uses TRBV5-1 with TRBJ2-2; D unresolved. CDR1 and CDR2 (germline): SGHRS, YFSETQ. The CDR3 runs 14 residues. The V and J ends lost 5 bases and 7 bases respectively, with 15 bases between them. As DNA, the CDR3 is TGCGCCAGCAGTCTAAGGCAACCGAGCGGGGAGCTGTTTTTT. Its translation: CASSLRQPSGELFF.

This CDR3 reads CASSQTSGSYETQYF. CDR3 nucleotide sequence: TGCGCCAGCAGCCAAACCAGCGGGAGTTATGAGACCCAGTACTTC. J is TRBJ2-5 and V is TRBV4-3; 8 bases are a match to TRBD2. Germline assignment: CDR1 LGHNA and CDR2 YSLEER. Losses at the gene ends were 2 bases for V and 5 bases for J; bases not matched to a gene: 7. The CDR3 consists of 15 residues.

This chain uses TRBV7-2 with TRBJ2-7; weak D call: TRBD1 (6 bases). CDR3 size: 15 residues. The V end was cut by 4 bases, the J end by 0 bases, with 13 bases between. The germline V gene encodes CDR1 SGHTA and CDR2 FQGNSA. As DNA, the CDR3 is TGTGCCAGCAGCTACGTACAGGGTTACTCCTACGAGCAGTACTTC. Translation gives CASSYVQGYSYEQYF.

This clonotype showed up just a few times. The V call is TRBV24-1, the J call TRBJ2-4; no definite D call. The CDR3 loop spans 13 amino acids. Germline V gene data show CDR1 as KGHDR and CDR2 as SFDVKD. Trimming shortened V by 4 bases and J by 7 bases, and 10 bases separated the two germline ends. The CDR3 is CATSDPHRNIQYF. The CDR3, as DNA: TGTGCCACCAGTGACCCACATAGGAACATTCAGTACTTC.

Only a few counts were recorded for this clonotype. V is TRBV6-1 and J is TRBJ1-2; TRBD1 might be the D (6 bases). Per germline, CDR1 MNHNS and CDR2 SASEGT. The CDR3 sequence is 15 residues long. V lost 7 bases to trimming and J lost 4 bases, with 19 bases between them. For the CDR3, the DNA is TGTGCCAGCAACGCACAGGGCGGGATTTCCTATGGCTACACCTTC. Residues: CASNAQGGISYGYTF.

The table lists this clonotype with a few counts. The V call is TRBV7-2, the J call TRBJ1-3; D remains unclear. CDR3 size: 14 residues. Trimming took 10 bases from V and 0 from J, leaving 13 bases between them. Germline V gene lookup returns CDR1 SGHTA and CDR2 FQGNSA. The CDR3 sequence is CATSDQGSGNTIYF. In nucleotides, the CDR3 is TGTGCCACCTCGGACCAAGGCTCTGGAAACACCATATATTTT.

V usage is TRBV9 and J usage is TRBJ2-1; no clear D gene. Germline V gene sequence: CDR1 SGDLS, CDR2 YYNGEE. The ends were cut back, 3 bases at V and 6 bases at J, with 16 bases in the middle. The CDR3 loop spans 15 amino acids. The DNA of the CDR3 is TGTGCCAGCAGCGCGAGCTGGGCTAACCTCAATGAGCAGTTCTTC. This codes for CASSASWANLNEQFF.

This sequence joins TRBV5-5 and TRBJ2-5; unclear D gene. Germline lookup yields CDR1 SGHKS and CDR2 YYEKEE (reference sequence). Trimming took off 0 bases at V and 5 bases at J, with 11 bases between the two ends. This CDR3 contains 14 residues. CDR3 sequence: CASSLGAYRETQYF. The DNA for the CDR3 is TGTGCCAGCAGCTTGGGGGCGTATCGGGAGACCCAGTACTTC.

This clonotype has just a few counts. The CDR3 sequence is CASSRTTGNYGYTF. The CDR3 nucleotides read TGTGCCAGCAGCCGAACTACAGGGAACTATGGCTACACCTTC. The chain uses TRBV6-1 and TRBJ1-2; D perhaps matches TRBD1 (6 bases). The CDR3 is 14 residues long. Germline assignment: CDR1 MNHNS and CDR2 SASEGT. V was trimmed by 6 bases and J by 2 bases, leaving 13 bases between them.

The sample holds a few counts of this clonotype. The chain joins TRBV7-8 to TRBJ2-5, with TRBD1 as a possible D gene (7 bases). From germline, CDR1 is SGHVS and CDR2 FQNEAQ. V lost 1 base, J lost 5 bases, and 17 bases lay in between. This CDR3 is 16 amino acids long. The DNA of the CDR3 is TGTGCCAGCAGCTTAGTCGGCGCAGGGGGGATGGAGACCCAGTACTTC. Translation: CASSLVGAGGMETQYF.

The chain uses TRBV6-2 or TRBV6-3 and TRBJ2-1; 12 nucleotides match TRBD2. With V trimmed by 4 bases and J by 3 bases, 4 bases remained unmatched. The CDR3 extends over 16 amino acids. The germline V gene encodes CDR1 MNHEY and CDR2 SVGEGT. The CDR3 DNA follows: TGTGCCAGCAGTTCGGGACTAGCGGGCTACTACAATGAGCAGTTCTTC. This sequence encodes CASSSGLAGYYNEQFF.

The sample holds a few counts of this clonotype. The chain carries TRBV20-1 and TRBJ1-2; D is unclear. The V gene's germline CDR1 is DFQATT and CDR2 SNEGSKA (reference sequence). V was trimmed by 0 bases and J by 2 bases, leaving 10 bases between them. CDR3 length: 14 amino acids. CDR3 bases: TGCAGTGCTAGAGACAGCCGATCGAACTATGGCTACACCTTC. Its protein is CSARDSRSNYGYTF.

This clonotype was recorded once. CDR3 loop: CASRRGGQEVHEQFF. In nucleotides, the CDR3 is TGCGCCAGCAGACGAGGAGGACAGGAGGTCCATGAGCAGTTCTTC. This sequence joins TRBV5-1 and TRBJ2-1; 7 bases are shared with TRBD1. Germline V gives CDR1 SGHRS, CDR2 YFSETQ. The CDR3 has 15 amino acids. Trimming cost V 5 bases and J 8 bases; bases outside gene matches: 13.

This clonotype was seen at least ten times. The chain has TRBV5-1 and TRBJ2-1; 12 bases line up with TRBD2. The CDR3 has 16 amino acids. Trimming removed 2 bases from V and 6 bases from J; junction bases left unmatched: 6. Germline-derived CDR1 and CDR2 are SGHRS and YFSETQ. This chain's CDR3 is CASSFLAGGPGNEQFF. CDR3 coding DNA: TGCGCCAGCAGCTTCCTAGCGGGAGGGCCTGGCAATGAGCAGTTCTTC.

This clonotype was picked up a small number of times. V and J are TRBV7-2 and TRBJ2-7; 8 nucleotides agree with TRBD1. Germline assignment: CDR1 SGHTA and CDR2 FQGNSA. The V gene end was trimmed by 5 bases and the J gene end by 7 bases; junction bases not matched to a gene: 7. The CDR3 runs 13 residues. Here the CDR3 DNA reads TGTGCCAGCAGCCCTCAGGGGGCGAGGGAGCAGTACTTC. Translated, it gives CASSPQGAREQYF.

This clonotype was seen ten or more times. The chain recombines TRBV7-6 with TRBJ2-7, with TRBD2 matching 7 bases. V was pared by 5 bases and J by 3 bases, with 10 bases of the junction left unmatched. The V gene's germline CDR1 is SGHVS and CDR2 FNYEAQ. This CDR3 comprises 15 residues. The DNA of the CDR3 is TGTGCCAGCAGCCGAGGAAAGACGGGAGGCTACGAGCAGTACTTC. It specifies CASSRGKTGGYEQYF.

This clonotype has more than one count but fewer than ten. The CDR3 nucleotides are TGTGCCATCAGTGTAGGGGATCAGCCCCAGCATTTT. It specifies CAISVGDQPQHF. The chain carries TRBV10-3 and TRBJ1-5, with D perhaps matching TRBD1 (5 bases). Trimming pared 4 bases from V and 5 bases from J, leaving 6 bases between. CDR3 length: 12 residues. Looked up from germline, CDR1 is ENHRY and CDR2 is SYGVKD.

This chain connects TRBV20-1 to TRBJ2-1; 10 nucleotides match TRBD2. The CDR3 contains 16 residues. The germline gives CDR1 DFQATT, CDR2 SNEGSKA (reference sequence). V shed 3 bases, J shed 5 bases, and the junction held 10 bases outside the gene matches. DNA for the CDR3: TGCAGTGCTAGCCGATTAAGACTAGCGGGCCACAATGAGCAGTTCTTC. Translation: CSASRLRLAGHNEQFF.

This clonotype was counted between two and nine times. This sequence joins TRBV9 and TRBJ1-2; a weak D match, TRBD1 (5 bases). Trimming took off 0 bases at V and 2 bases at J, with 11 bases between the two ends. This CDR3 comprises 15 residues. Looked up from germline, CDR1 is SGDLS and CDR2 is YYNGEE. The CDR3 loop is CASSVDGHSNYGYTF. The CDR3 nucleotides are TGTGCCAGCAGCGTAGATGGACATTCAAACTATGGCTACACCTTC. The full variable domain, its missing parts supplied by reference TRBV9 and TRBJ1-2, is DSGVTQTPKHLITATGQRVTLRCSPRSGDLSVYWYQQSLDQGLQFLIQYYNGEERAKGNILERFSAQQFPDLHSELNLSSLELGDSALYFCASSVDGHSNYGYTFGSGTRLTVV.

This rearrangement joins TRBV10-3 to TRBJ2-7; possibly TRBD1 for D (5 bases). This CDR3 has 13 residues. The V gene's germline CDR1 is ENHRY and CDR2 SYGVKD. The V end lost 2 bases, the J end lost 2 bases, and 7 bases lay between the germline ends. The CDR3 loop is CAISEETAYEQYF. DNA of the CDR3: TGTGCCATCAGTGAGGAGACAGCCTACGAGCAGTACTTC.

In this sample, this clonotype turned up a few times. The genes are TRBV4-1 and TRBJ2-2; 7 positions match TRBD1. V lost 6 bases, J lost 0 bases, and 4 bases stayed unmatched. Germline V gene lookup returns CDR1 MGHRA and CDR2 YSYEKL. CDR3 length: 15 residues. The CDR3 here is CASRRTGANTGELFF. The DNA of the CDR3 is TGCGCCAGCAGGCGTACAGGGGCGAACACCGGGGAGCTGTTTTTT.

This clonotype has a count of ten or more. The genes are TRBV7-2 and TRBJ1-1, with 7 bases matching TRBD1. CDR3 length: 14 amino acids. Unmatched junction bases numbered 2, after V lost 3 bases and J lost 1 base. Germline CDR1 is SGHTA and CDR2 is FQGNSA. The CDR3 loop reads CASSFTGENTEAFF. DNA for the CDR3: TGTGCCAGCAGCTTTACAGGGGAGAACACTGAAGCTTTCTTT.

CDR3 sequence (DNA): TGCGCCAGCAGCTTGCCACAGGGGACTAATGAAAAACTGTTTTTT. It specifies CASSLPQGTNEKLFF. This chain links TRBV5-1 with TRBJ1-4; the match to TRBD1 covers 7 bases. CDR3 length equals 15 residues. With V trimmed by 1 base and J by 2 bases, 2 bases remained unmatched. From germline, CDR1 is SGHRS and CDR2 YFSETQ.

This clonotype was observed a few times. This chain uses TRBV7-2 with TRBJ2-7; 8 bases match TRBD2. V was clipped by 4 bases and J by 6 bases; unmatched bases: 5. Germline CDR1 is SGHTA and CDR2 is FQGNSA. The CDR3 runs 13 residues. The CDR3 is CASSSTSVGEQYF. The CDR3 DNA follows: TGTGCCAGCAGCTCGACTAGCGTTGGCGAGCAGTACTTC.

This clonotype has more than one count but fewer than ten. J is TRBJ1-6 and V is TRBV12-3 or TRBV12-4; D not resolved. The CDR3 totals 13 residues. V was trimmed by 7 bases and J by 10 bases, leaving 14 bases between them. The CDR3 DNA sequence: TGTGCCAGCACCCTCTCGACGGAGTCACCCCTCCACTTT. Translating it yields CASTLSTESPLHF.

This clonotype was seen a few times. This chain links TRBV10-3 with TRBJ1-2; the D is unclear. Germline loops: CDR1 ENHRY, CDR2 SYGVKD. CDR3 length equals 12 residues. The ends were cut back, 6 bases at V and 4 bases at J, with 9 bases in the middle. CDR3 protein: CAISRDRYGYTF. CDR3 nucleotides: TGTGCCATCAGCCGAGACCGCTATGGCTACACCTTC.

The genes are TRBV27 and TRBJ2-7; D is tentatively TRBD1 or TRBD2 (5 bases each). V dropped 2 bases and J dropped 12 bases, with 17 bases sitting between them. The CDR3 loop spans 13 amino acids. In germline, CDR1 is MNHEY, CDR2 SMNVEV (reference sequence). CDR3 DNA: TGTGCCAGCAGTTTAACAGGACGAAGAGGGTCGTACTTC. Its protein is CASSLTGRRGSYF.

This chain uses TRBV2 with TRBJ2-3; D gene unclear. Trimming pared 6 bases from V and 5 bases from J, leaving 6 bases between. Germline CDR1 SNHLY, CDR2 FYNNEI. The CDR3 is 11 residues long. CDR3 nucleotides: TGTGCCAGCAGGGCCCGAGATACGCAGTATTTT. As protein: CASRARDTQYF.

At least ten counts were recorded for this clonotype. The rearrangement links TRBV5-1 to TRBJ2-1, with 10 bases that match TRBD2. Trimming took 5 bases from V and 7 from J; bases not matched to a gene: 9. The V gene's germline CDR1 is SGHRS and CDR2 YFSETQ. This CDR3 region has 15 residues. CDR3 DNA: TGCGCCAGCAGTCTACTAGCGGGGTTAGTGAATGAGCAGTTCTTC. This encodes CASSLLAGLVNEQFF.

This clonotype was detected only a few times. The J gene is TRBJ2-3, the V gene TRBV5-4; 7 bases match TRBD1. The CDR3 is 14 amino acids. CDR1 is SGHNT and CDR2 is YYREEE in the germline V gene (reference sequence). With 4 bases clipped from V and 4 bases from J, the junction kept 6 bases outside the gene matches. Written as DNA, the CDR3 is TGTGCCAGCAGCATGCGACAGGGAGCAGATACGCAGTATTTT. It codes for CASSMRQGADTQYF. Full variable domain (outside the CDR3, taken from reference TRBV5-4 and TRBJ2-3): ETGVTQSPTHLIKTRGQQVTLRCSSQSGHNTVSWYQQALGQGPQFIFQYYREEENGRGNFPPRFSGLQFPNYSSELNVNALELDDSALYLCASSMRQGADTQYFGPGTRLTVL.

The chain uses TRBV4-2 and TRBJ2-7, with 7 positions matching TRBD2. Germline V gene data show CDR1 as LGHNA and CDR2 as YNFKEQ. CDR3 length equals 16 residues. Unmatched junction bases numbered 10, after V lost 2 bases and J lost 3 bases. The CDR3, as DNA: TGTGCCAGCAGCCAACAAGCGGGACCGGGAGGCTACGAGCAGTACTTC. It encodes CASSQQAGPGGYEQYF.